This is a list of T cell receptor beta chains from one sample in a study of Ad26.COV2.S vaccination and SARS-CoV-2 variants. TCRdb keeps only in-frame clones here, not all; method: immunoSEQ multiplex PCR. Here the sample spans hundreds of thousands of clones, about 91% being singletons. The sample was peripheral blood, taken after recovery from COVID-19. The receptors come from a human donor who had recovered from COVID-19. CDR3s include the opening cysteine and the closing phenylalanine or tryptophan. Fields, in order: clone size, J gene, D gene, V gene, CDR3 DNA, CDR3 protein. D genes are given only for firm matches. For some rows the clone size is stated as once, few or many, or as a class when expanded; others skip it.

abundance: -; j_gene: TRBJ1-1; d_gene: TRBD1; v_gene: TRBV6-5; CDR3nt: TGTGCCAGCAGGGTGACAGGGAATACTGAAGCTTTCTTT; CDR3aa: CASRVTGNTEAFF
abundance: -; j_gene: TRBJ2-1; d_gene: TRBD1; v_gene: TRBV5-1; CDR3nt: TGCGCCAGCAGCCCAGGGACAGGGGCAGACTACAATGAGCAGTTCTTC; CDR3aa: CASSPGTGADYNEQFF
abundance: -; j_gene: TRBJ1-5; d_gene: -; v_gene: TRBV4-1; CDR3nt: TGCGCCAGCAGCCTATACAGGGACGGGAGTCAGCCCCAGCATTTT; CDR3aa: CASSLYRDGSQPQHF
abundance: -; j_gene: TRBJ2-3; d_gene: TRBD2; v_gene: TRBV19; CDR3nt: TGTGCCAGTAGTACGCCAGCGGGGGGGAGCACAGATACGCAGTATTTT; CDR3aa: CASSTPAGGSTDTQYF
abundance: -; j_gene: TRBJ1-3; d_gene: -; v_gene: TRBV5-5; CDR3nt: TGTGCCAGCAGCTGGGGGGCGGACAGACTCTTCTCTGGAAACACCATATATTTT; CDR3aa: CASSWGADRLFSGNTIYF
abundance: once; j_gene: TRBJ2-5; d_gene: -; v_gene: TRBV27; CDR3nt: TGTGCCAGCAGTCCGAGTGGCGGGGAAGGTGAGACCCAGTACTTC; CDR3aa: CASSPSGGEGETQYF
abundance: -; j_gene: TRBJ1-2; d_gene: TRBD1; v_gene: TRBV6-2/TRBV6-3; CDR3nt: TGTGCCAGCAGTTACGGTGTGACAGGGATCTATGGCTACACCTTC; CDR3aa: CASSYGVTGIYGYTF
abundance: -; j_gene: TRBJ1-6; d_gene: -; v_gene: TRBV24-1; CDR3nt: TGTGCCACCAGTTACCTACCCGATTCGTATAATTCACCCCTCCACTTT; CDR3aa: CATSYLPDSYNSPLHF
abundance: -; j_gene: TRBJ2-2; d_gene: -; v_gene: TRBV5-4; CDR3nt: TGTGCCAGCAGCCTACGGGACGGCGGGGAGCTGTTTTTT; CDR3aa: CASSLRDGGELFF
abundance: -; j_gene: TRBJ1-5; d_gene: -; v_gene: TRBV27; CDR3nt: TGTGCCAGCAGACCCTTTAGCAATCAGCCCCAGCATTTT; CDR3aa: CASRPFSNQPQHF
abundance: -; j_gene: TRBJ2-2; d_gene: -; v_gene: TRBV6-5; CDR3nt: TGTGCCAGCAGTTGGGCGAACACCGGGGAGCTGTTTTTT; CDR3aa: CASSWANTGELFF
abundance: -; j_gene: TRBJ1-6; d_gene: -; v_gene: TRBV19; CDR3nt: TGTGCCACCAAGCGGGGGCCAGATAATTCACCCCTCCACTTT; CDR3aa: CATKRGPDNSPLHF
abundance: -; j_gene: TRBJ1-4; d_gene: -; v_gene: TRBV11-2; CDR3nt: TGTGCCAGCAGCCAAAACGGGGCGTTTTCTGAAAAACTGTTTTTT; CDR3aa: CASSQNGAFSEKLFF
abundance: -; j_gene: TRBJ2-5; d_gene: -; v_gene: TRBV7-8; CDR3nt: TGTGCCAGCAGCTCTTCCACGGGCCCCCTTCAAGAGACCCAGTACTTC; CDR3aa: CASSSSTGPLQETQYF
abundance: -; j_gene: TRBJ1-2; d_gene: -; v_gene: TRBV12-3/TRBV12-4; CDR3nt: TGTGCCAGCAGTTTTAAGCCCTATGGCTACACCTTC; CDR3aa: CASSFKPYGYTF
abundance: once; j_gene: TRBJ2-7; d_gene: -; v_gene: TRBV6-1; CDR3nt: TGTGCCAGCAGTGAAACGGGCTACGAGCAGTACTTC; CDR3aa: CASSETGYEQYF
abundance: -; j_gene: TRBJ2-7; d_gene: TRBD1; v_gene: TRBV27; CDR3nt: TGTGCCAGCAGACCACGACAGGGGTACGAGCAGTACTTC; CDR3aa: CASRPRQGYEQYF
abundance: -; j_gene: TRBJ2-1; d_gene: -; v_gene: TRBV9; CDR3nt: TGTGCCAGCAGCGTAGCAGGGGGGGCCCGATGGGATGAGCAGTTCTTC; CDR3aa: CASSVAGGARWDEQFF
abundance: -; j_gene: TRBJ2-1; d_gene: -; v_gene: TRBV7-9; CDR3nt: TGTGCCAGCAGCTTAGCTCTTGAGCAGTTCTTC; CDR3aa: CASSLALEQFF
abundance: -; j_gene: TRBJ1-2; d_gene: -; v_gene: TRBV6-5; CDR3nt: TGTGCCAGCAGTTACTCCCAGGGTTTCTATGGCTACACCTTC; CDR3aa: CASSYSQGFYGYTF
abundance: -; j_gene: TRBJ2-4; d_gene: TRBD2; v_gene: TRBV12-5; CDR3nt: TGTGCTAGTGGGGTGGGGCTAGCGGAAAAAAACATTCAGTACTTC; CDR3aa: CASGVGLAEKNIQYF
abundance: -; j_gene: TRBJ1-1; d_gene: -; v_gene: TRBV28; CDR3nt: TGTGCCGGGAAGGGGAACACTGAAGCTTTCTTT; CDR3aa: CAGKGNTEAFF
abundance: -; j_gene: TRBJ2-3; d_gene: -; v_gene: TRBV9; CDR3nt: TGTGCCAGCAGCCGAGATTTAGGAGGATATTCTAGCACAGATACGCAGTATTTT; CDR3aa: CASSRDLGGYSSTDTQYF
abundance: -; j_gene: TRBJ2-7; d_gene: -; v_gene: TRBV6-5; CDR3nt: TGTGCCAGCAGCTACCGTGGGAGCTACGAGCAGTACTTC; CDR3aa: CASSYRGSYEQYF
abundance: -; j_gene: TRBJ1-1; d_gene: -; v_gene: TRBV6-5; CDR3nt: TGTGCCAGCAGTTACGGTACGCAGGGGCTGAACACTGAAGCTTTCTTT; CDR3aa: CASSYGTQGLNTEAFF
abundance: -; j_gene: TRBJ2-1; d_gene: -; v_gene: TRBV6-4; CDR3nt: TGTGCCAGCAGTGAAACCTTTTTAGGGGGGAGCAACAATGAGCAGTTCTTC; CDR3aa: CASSETFLGGSNNEQFF
abundance: -; j_gene: TRBJ2-7; d_gene: -; v_gene: TRBV15; CDR3nt: TGTGCCACCAGCAGAGATCAGGGAGGCTACGAGCAGTACTTC; CDR3aa: CATSRDQGGYEQYF
abundance: -; j_gene: TRBJ2-3; d_gene: -; v_gene: TRBV7-6; CDR3nt: TGTGCCAGCAGCTTAGTAGGTTGGGCCAACACAGATACGCAGTATTTT; CDR3aa: CASSLVGWANTDTQYF
abundance: -; j_gene: TRBJ1-1; d_gene: -; v_gene: TRBV11-3; CDR3nt: TGTGCCAGCAGCTTAGATCTTCGCATGAACACTGAAGCTTTCTTT; CDR3aa: CASSLDLRMNTEAFF
abundance: once; j_gene: TRBJ2-3; d_gene: -; v_gene: TRBV19; CDR3nt: TGTGCCAGTAGCACCGCGGGCGCGGTTAGCACAGATACGCAGTATTTT; CDR3aa: CASSTAGAVSTDTQYF
abundance: -; j_gene: TRBJ1-5; d_gene: -; v_gene: TRBV29-1; CDR3nt: TGCAGCGTTCAGGGGACGAACAATCAGCCCCAGCATTTT; CDR3aa: CSVQGTNNQPQHF
abundance: -; j_gene: TRBJ2-1; d_gene: TRBD2; v_gene: TRBV5-1; CDR3nt: TGCGCCAGCAGCGTTAGCGGGGGGTCCTACAATGAGCAGTTCTTC; CDR3aa: CASSVSGGSYNEQFF
abundance: -; j_gene: TRBJ1-2; d_gene: TRBD1; v_gene: TRBV7-9; CDR3nt: TGTGCCAGCAGACGACAGGGGGCGCCGGGCTACACCTTC; CDR3aa: CASRRQGAPGYTF
abundance: -; j_gene: TRBJ2-3; d_gene: -; v_gene: TRBV19; CDR3nt: TGTGCCAGTAGTATCCCGACAGGCCTCCACACAGATACGCAGTATTTT; CDR3aa: CASSIPTGLHTDTQYF
abundance: -; j_gene: TRBJ1-2; d_gene: -; v_gene: TRBV4-1; CDR3nt: TGCGCCAGCAGCCAAGACCTCAGCAACTATGGCTACACCTTC; CDR3aa: CASSQDLSNYGYTF
abundance: -; j_gene: TRBJ2-4; d_gene: -; v_gene: TRBV2; CDR3nt: TGTGCCAGCAGGAAACAGGGTGCCGTGGAAAACATTCAGTACTTC; CDR3aa: CASRKQGAVENIQYF
abundance: -; j_gene: TRBJ2-7; d_gene: -; v_gene: TRBV11-2; CDR3nt: TGTGCCAGCAGCCCCGGACAGAACACATACGAGCAGTACTTC; CDR3aa: CASSPGQNTYEQYF
abundance: few; j_gene: TRBJ2-1; d_gene: TRBD2; v_gene: TRBV12-5; CDR3nt: TGTGCTAGTGGTTTGGGACTAGCAAGTGAGCAGTTCTTC; CDR3aa: CASGLGLASEQFF
abundance: -; j_gene: TRBJ2-3; d_gene: -; v_gene: TRBV11-2; CDR3nt: TGTGCCAGCAGGTCAACTAGTATAAGCACAGATACGCAGTATTTT; CDR3aa: CASRSTSISTDTQYF
abundance: -; j_gene: TRBJ1-1; d_gene: -; v_gene: TRBV6-5; CDR3nt: TGTGCCAGCAGTCGAGGAGGGGGTTCTGAAGCTTTCTTT; CDR3aa: CASSRGGGSEAFF
abundance: -; j_gene: TRBJ1-2; d_gene: -; v_gene: TRBV7-9; CDR3nt: TGTGCCAGCAGCTTAGGCGGCCCTGGTAATGGCTACACCTTC; CDR3aa: CASSLGGPGNGYTF
abundance: -; j_gene: TRBJ2-5; d_gene: TRBD2; v_gene: TRBV6-5; CDR3nt: TGTGCCAGCAGCCGGCGGGGGGGCCCAGAGACCCAGTACTTC; CDR3aa: CASSRRGGPETQYF
abundance: -; j_gene: TRBJ1-4; d_gene: -; v_gene: TRBV9; CDR3nt: TGTGCCAGCAGCGTAGATCCCGGGGGAGGGTTAGATGAAAAACTGTTTTTT; CDR3aa: CASSVDPGGGLDEKLFF
abundance: -; j_gene: TRBJ1-2; d_gene: -; v_gene: TRBV27; CDR3nt: TGTGCCAGCAGCCTTACGGTGGCGGCGGATGGCTACACCTTC; CDR3aa: CASSLTVAADGYTF
abundance: -; j_gene: TRBJ2-7; d_gene: TRBD2; v_gene: TRBV7-9; CDR3nt: TGTGCCAGCAGCGGGAGGGGAGGCGTCGAGCAGTACTTC; CDR3aa: CASSGRGGVEQYF